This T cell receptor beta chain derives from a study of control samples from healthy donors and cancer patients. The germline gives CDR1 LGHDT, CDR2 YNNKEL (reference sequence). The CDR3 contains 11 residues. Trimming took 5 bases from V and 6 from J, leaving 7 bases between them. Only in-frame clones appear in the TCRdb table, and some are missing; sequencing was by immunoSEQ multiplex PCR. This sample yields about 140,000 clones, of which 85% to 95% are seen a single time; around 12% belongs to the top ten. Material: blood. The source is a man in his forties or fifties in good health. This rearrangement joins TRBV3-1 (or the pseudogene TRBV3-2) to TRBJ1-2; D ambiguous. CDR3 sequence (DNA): TGTGCCAGCAGCAATATACATGGCTACACCTTC. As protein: CASSNIHGYTF.